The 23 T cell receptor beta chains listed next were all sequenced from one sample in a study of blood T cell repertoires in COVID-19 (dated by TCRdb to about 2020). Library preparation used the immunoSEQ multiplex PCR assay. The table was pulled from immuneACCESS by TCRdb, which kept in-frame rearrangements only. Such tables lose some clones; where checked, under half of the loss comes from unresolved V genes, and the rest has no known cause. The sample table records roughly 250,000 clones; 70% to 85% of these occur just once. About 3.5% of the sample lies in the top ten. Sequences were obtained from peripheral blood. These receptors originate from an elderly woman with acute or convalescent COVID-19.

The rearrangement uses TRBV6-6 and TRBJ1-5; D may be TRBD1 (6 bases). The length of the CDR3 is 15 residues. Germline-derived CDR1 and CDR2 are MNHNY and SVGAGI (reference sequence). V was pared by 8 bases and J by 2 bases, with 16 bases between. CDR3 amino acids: CASLLRTVGNQPQHF. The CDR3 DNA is TGTGCCAGCCTACTCCGGACAGTGGGCAATCAGCCCCAGCATTTT.

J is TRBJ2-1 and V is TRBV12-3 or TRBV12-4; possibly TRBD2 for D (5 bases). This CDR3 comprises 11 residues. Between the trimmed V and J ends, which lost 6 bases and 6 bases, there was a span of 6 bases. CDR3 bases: TGTGCCAGCAGGGCGGGCAATGAGCAGTTCTTC. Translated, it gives CASRAGNEQFF.

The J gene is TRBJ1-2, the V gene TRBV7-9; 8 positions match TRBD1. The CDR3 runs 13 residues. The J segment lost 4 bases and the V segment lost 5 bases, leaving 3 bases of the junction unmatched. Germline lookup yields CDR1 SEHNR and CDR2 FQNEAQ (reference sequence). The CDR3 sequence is CASSEGQAYGYTF. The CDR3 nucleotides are TGTGCCAGCAGCGAGGGACAGGCCTATGGCTACACCTTC.

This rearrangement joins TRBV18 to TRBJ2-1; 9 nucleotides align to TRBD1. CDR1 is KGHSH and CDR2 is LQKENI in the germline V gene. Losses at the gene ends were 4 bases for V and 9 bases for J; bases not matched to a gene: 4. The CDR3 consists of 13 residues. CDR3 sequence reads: CASSRDRAGEQFF. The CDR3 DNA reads TGTGCCAGCTCACGGGACAGGGCGGGTGAGCAGTTCTTC.

As DNA, the CDR3 is TGTGCCAGCGGGGGACAGGGGGCGACCGGAAACACCATATATTTT. The encoded protein is CASGGQGATGNTIYF. The V call is TRBV2, the J call TRBJ1-3; TRBD1 agrees at 12 bases. With V trimmed by 8 bases and J by 4 bases, 6 bases remained unmatched. Germline CDR1 and CDR2: SNHLY and FYNNEI. The CDR3 is made up of 15 amino acids.

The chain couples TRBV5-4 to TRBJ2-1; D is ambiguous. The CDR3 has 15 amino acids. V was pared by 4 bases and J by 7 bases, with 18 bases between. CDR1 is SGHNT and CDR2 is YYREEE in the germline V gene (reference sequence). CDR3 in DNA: TGTGCCAGCAGCCCCCCCGGCGGTGGCAGTAATGAGCAGTTCTTC. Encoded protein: CASSPPGGGSNEQFF.

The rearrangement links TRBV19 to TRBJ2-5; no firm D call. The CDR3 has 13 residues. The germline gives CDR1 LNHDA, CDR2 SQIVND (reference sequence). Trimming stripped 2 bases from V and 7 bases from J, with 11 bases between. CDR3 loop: CASSISPPGTQYF. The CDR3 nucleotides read TGTGCCAGTAGTATATCTCCGCCGGGGACCCAGTACTTC.

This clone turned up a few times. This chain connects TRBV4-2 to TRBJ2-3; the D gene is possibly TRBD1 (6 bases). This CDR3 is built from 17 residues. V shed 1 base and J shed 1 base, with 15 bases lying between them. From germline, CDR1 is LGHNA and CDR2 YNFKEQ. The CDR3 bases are TGTGCCAGCAGCCAAGGGTCCAGGGGCTCGGGCACAGATACGCAGTATTTT. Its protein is CASSQGSRGSGTDTQYF.

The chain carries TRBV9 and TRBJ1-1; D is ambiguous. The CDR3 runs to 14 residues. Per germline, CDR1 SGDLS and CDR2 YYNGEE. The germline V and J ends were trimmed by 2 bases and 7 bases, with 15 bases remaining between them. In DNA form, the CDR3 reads TGTGCCAGCAGCGTCGGAGGAGCTGTCGTTGAAGCTTTCTTT. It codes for CASSVGGAVVEAFF.

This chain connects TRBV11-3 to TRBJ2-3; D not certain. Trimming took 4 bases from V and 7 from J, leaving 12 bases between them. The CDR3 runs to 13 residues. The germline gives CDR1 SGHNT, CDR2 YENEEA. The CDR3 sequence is CASSSPRTNTQYF. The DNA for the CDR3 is TGTGCCAGCAGCTCTCCCCGTACAAATACGCAGTATTTT.

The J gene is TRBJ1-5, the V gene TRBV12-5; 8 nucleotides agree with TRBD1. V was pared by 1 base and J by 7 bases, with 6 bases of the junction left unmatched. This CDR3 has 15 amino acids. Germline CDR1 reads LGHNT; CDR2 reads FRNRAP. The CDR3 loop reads CASGLAGGGYQPQHF. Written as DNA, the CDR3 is TGTGCTAGTGGTTTGGCAGGGGGCGGGTACCAGCCCCAGCATTTT.

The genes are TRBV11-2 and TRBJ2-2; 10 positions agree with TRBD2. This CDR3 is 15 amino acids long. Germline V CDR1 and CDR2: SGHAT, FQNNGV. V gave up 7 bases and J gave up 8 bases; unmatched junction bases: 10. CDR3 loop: CASIQASGSTGELFF. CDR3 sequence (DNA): TGTGCCAGCATACAGGCTAGCGGGAGTACTGGGGAGCTGTTTTTT. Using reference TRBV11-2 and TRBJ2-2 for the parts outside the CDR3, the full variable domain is EAGVAQSPRYKIIEKRQSVAFWCNPISGHATLYWYQQILGQGPKLLIQFQNNGVVDDSQLPKDRFSAERLKGVDSTLKIQPAKLEDSAVYLCASIQASGSTGELFFGEGSRLTVL.

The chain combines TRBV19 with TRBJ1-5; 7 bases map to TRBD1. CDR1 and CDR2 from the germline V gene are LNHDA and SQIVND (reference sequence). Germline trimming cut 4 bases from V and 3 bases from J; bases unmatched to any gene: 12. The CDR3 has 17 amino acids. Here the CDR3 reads CASSSQTGKSANQPQHF. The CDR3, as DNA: TGTGCCAGTAGTAGTCAGACAGGGAAGAGCGCCAATCAGCCCCAGCATTTT.

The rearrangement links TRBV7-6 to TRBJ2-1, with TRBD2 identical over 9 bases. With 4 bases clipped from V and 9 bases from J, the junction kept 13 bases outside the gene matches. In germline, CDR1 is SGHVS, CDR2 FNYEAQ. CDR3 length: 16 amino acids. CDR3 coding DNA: TGTGCCAGCAGCTCCCTTCTGGGGGCGGGAGGGGGTGAGCAGTTCTTC. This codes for CASSSLLGAGGGEQFF.

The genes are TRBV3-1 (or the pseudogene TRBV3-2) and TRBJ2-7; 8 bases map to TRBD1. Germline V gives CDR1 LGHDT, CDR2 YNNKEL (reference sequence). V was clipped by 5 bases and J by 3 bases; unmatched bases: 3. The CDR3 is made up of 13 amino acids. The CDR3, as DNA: TGTGCCAGCAGCGGACAGGGAGGCTACGAGCAGTACTTC. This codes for CASSGQGGYEQYF.

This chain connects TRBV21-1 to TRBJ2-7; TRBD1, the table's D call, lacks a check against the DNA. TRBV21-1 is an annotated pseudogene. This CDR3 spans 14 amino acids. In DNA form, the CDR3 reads TGTGCCAGCACCCCGGGACAAATGTCCCACGAGCAGTACTTC. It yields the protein CASTPGQMSHEQYF.

CDR3 sequence: CASSRTGVQPQHF. The CDR3 DNA sequence: TGTGCCAGCAGTCGCACAGGGGTCCAGCCCCAGCATTTT. J is TRBJ1-5 and V is TRBV6-5, with 7 bases aligning to TRBD1. Germline assignment: CDR1 MNHEY and CDR2 SVGAGI. CDR3 size: 13 residues. V was pared by 5 bases and J by 7 bases, with 5 bases of the junction left unmatched.

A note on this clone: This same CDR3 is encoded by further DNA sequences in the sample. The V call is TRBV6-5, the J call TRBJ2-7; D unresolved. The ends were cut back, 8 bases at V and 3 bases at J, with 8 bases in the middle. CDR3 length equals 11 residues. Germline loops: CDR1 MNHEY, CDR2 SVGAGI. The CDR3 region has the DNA TGTGCCAGCTCTCGCGGCTACGAGCAGTACTTC. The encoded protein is CASSRGYEQYF.

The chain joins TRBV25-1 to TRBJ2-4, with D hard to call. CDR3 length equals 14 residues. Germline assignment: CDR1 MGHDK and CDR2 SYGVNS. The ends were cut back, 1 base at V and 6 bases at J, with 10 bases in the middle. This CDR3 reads CASSESWQSNIQYF. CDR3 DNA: TGTGCCAGCAGTGAATCGTGGCAGTCAAACATTCAGTACTTC. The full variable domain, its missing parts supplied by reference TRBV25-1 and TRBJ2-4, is EADIYQTPRYLVIGTGKKITLECSQTMGHDKMYWYQQDPGMELHLIHYSYGVNSTEKGDLSSESTVSRIRTEHFPLTLESARPSHTSQYLCASSESWQSNIQYFGAGTRLSVL.

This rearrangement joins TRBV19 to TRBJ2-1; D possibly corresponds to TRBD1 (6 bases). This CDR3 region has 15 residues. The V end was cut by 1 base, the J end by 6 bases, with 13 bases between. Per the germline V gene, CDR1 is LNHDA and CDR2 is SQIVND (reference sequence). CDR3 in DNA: TGTGCCAGTAGTATAGGCTCACTAGGGGGCAATGAGCAGTTCTTC. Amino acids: CASSIGSLGGNEQFF. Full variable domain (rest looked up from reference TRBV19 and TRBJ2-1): DGGITQSPKYLFRKEGQNVTLSCEQNLNHDAMYWYRQDPGQGLRLIYYSQIVNDFQKGDIAEGYSVSREKKESFPLTVTSAQKNPTAFYLCASSIGSLGGNEQFFGPGTRLTVL.

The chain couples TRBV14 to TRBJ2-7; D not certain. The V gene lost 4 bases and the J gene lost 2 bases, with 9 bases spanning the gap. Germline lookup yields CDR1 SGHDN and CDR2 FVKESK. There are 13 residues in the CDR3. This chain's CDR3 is CASSLQPTYEQYF. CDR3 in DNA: TGTGCCAGCAGCCTACAACCAACCTACGAGCAGTACTTC.

The CDR3 protein is CASSLYLAGGTDTQYF. The CDR3 coding sequence is TGTGCCAGCAGCTTGTACCTAGCGGGGGGCACAGATACGCAGTATTTT. This chain connects TRBV5-6 to TRBJ2-3, with 10 bases that match TRBD2. V shed 1 base and J 1 base; nucleotides not matched to a gene: 3. Germline values: CDR1 SGHDT, CDR2 YYEEEE. This CDR3 comprises 16 residues.

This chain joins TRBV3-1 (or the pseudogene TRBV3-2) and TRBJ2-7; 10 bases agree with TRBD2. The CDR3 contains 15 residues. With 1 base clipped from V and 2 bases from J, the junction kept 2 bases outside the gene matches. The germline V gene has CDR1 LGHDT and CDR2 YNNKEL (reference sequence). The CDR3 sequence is CASSQASGGAYEQYF. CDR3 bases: TGTGCCAGCAGCCAAGCTAGCGGGGGTGCCTACGAGCAGTACTTC.